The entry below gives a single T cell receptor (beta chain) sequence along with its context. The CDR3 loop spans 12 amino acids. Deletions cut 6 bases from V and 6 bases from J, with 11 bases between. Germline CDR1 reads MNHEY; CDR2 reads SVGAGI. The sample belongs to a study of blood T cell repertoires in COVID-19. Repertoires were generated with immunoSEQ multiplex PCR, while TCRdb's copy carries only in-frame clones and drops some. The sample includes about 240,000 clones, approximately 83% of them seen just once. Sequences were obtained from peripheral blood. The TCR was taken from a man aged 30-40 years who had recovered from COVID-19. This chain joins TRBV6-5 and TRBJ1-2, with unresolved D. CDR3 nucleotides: TGTGCCAGCAGGGCGGATAGTCATGGCTACACCTTC. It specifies CASRADSHGYTF.